This is a list of T cell receptor beta chains from one sample in a study of cytomegalovirus exposure and HLA in healthy donors. Assay: immunoSEQ multiplex PCR; the TCRdb copy retains only in-frame clones and omits some. The repertoire holds 85,000 to 130,000 clones, with about nine tenths as singletons. The sequencing sample was made of PBMCs. These receptors were obtained from a woman between 18 and 29 years old in good health and CMV-seropositive. CDR3s include the opening cysteine and the closing phenylalanine or tryptophan. Each record gives: clone size, V gene, CDR3 length, D gene, J gene, CDR3 DNA, CDR3 protein. The D gene is left open where the match is weak. Clone size, where shown, is once, few, many, or a class for clones that have expanded.

few	TRBV2	9	.	TRBJ1-2	TGTGCCAGCAGTGGTTACGGACTATTC	CASSGYGLF
.	TRBV28	16	.	TRBJ2-1	TGTGCCAGCAGCAGTAGACAGGTGTCAAAAGTCAATGAGCAGTTCTTC	CASSSRQVSKVNEQFF
.	TRBV6-5	13	.	TRBJ1-1	TGTGCCAGCAGTTACCGGGACTTCGCTGAAGCTTTCTTT	CASSYRDFAEAFF
.	TRBV27	16	TRBD1	TRBJ1-6	TGTGCCAGCAGTCAGTTGCGGACAGGGCGGGATTCACCCCTCCACTTT	CASSQLRTGRDSPLHF
.	TRBV6-5	16	.	TRBJ1-4	TGTGCCAGCAGTTACTCGCCAACTGCAACTAATGAAAAACTGTTTTTT	CASSYSPTATNEKLFF
.	TRBV28	13	.	TRBJ1-3	TGTGCCAGCACCCCTACTTATGGAAACACCATATATTTT	CASTPTYGNTIYF
.	TRBV18	12	TRBD1	TRBJ2-3	TGTGCCAGCTCACGGGACAGGGAATTACAGTATTTT	CASSRDRELQYF
.	TRBV15	16	.	TRBJ2-3	TGTGCCACCAGCAGGGAACTAGCACCCCTGACAGATACGCAGTATTTT	CATSRELAPLTDTQYF
.	TRBV13	13	TRBD1	TRBJ1-5	TGTGCCAGCAGCTCGGACAGGAATCAGCCCCAGCATTTT	CASSSDRNQPQHF
.	TRBV5-6	15	.	TRBJ1-1	TGTGCCAGCAGCTTGTTTCCGACAGCTAACACTGAAGCTTTCTTT	CASSLFPTANTEAFF
.	TRBV4-1	15	TRBD1	TRBJ1-3	TGCGCCAGCAGCCAAGTCCGACAGGGAGGAAACACCATATATTTT	CASSQVRQGGNTIYF
.	TRBV6-5	16	.	TRBJ2-5	TGTGCCAGCAGTTACTCGATTGCAGGGGGGCAAGAGACCCAGTACTTC	CASSYSIAGGQETQYF
.	TRBV28	11	.	TRBJ1-1	TGTGCCAGCCGGCTCGGGGGTAGAGCTTTCTTT	CASRLGGRAFF
once	TRBV6-6	16	TRBD1	TRBJ2-3	TGTGCCAGCGGCCGAGGGGGCGCTCCCCCCACAGATACGCAGTATTTT	CASGRGGAPPTDTQYF
few	TRBV11-2	14	.	TRBJ2-7	TGTGCCAGCAGCTTAGACCCCGGACACTACGAGCAGTACTTC	CASSLDPGHYEQYF
.	TRBV19	15	.	TRBJ2-7	TGTGCCAGTAGTATAGGTTCAGGGAACTCCTACGAGCAGTACTTC	CASSIGSGNSYEQYF
few	TRBV28	16	TRBD1	TRBJ1-5	TGTGCCAGCAGGCCAGGGGGCGGAGTGCCGCATCAGCCCCAGCATTTT	CASRPGGGVPHQPQHF
.	TRBV10-3	11	.	TRBJ2-2	TGTGCCATGACTAACACCGGGGAGCTGTTTTTT	CAMTNTGELFF
once	TRBV5-1	18	TRBD1	TRBJ2-3	TGCGCCAGCAGCTCAGACTACAGGGGGGAGACGGCCACAGATACGCAGTATTTT	CASSSDYRGETATDTQYF
.	TRBV4-1	17	TRBD1	TRBJ2-1	TGCGCCAGCAGCCATTGGGGACAGGGGGGTTTGGACAATGAGCAGTTCTTC	CASSHWGQGGLDNEQFF
.	TRBV28	14	.	TRBJ1-1	TGTGCCAGCAGCCGGTACAGGGCTCACACTGAAGCTTTCTTT	CASSRYRAHTEAFF
.	TRBV6-1	15	.	TRBJ1-6	TGTGCCAGCAGTGACCGGGGGTCCTATAATTCACCCCTCCACTTT	CASSDRGSYNSPLHF
.	TRBV6-1	15	TRBD2	TRBJ2-1	TGTGCCAGCAGAGGGGAGGGACGGACGTTCAATGAGCAGTTCTTC	CASRGEGRTFNEQFF
.	TRBV6-5	13	.	TRBJ1-4	TGTGCCAGCAGTCTGGCAGGGAATGAAAAACTGTTTTTT	CASSLAGNEKLFF
.	TRBV19	17	TRBD2	TRBJ2-2	TGTGCCAGTAGTATCCGTCTAGCGGGGGGAGGGACCGGGGAGCTGTTTTTT	CASSIRLAGGGTGELFF
.	TRBV5-1	16	TRBD1	TRBJ1-6	TGCGCCAGCAGCTCGGGACAGGGGATGAACCATTCACCCCTCCACTTT	CASSSGQGMNHSPLHF
once	TRBV7-9	14	.	TRBJ2-1	TGTGCCAGCAGGGGCCCCATTTCCTACAATGAGCAGTTCTTC	CASRGPISYNEQFF
.	TRBV5-4	16	TRBD1	TRBJ1-6	TGTGCCAGCAGCTTGGGGACAGGGGGCAGGAATTCACCCCTCCACTTT	CASSLGTGGRNSPLHF
.	TRBV27	13	.	TRBJ1-2	TGTGCCAGCAGTTTTACCGGTAACTATGGCTACACCTTC	CASSFTGNYGYTF
.	TRBV5-4	17	TRBD1	TRBJ1-3	TGTGCCAGCAGCGCTCCGGGACAGGGGGCTGGCGGAAACACCATATATTTT	CASSAPGQGAGGNTIYF
.	TRBV7-4	19	TRBD1	TRBJ1-6	TGTGCCAGCAGCGCCGGGACAGGGGGGATAAGCTCCTATAATTCACCCCTCCACTTT	CASSAGTGGISSYNSPLHF
.	TRBV7-8	14	.	TRBJ1-3	TGTGCCAGCAGCTTAGCAGGGGCCGGAAACACCATATATTTT	CASSLAGAGNTIYF
.	TRBV28	15	TRBD2	TRBJ2-1	TGTGCCAGCAGTTTTCGGAGCGGGGGTTACAATGAGCAGTTCTTC	CASSFRSGGYNEQFF
once	TRBV28	15	TRBD2	TRBJ2-7	TGTGCCAGCAGTTTTGCGGGGGTGGGATCCTACGAGCAGTACTTC	CASSFAGVGSYEQYF
few	TRBV5-4	15	TRBD1	TRBJ2-2	TGTGCCAGCAGCCGGGAAGGGGGCTACACCGGGGAGCTGTTTTTT	CASSREGGYTGELFF
.	TRBV19	15	.	TRBJ1-5	TGTGCCAGTAGTATTGTGGAGGGTTGGAATCAGCCCCAGCATTTT	CASSIVEGWNQPQHF
.	TRBV6-5	15	TRBD1	TRBJ1-3	TGTGCCAGCAGTCCGACAGGGGGCTCTGGAAACACCATATATTTT	CASSPTGGSGNTIYF
.	TRBV9	15	.	TRBJ2-2	TGTGCCAGCAGCGTAGTCGCTACGAACACCGGGGAGCTGTTTTTT	CASSVVATNTGELFF
.	TRBV5-1	13	.	TRBJ2-5	TGCGCCAGCAGCAATTTTGCAGGGGAGACCCAGTACTTC	CASSNFAGETQYF
.	TRBV27	14	.	TRBJ2-2	TGTGCCAGCAGTGGGGTTAGGGGTTCCGGGGAGCTGTTTTTT	CASSGVRGSGELFF
.	TRBV9	11	.	TRBJ1-2	TGTGCCAGCAGCGCAGAAGATGGCTACACCTTC	CASSAEDGYTF
.	TRBV2	15	.	TRBJ1-6	TGTGCCAGCACCGGACAGTTCAGCGTCGGGTCACCCCTCCACTTT	CASTGQFSVGSPLHF
.	TRBV15	12	.	TRBJ2-7	TGTGCCACCAGCAGAGATCGGTACGAGCAGTACTTC	CATSRDRYEQYF
.	TRBV10-2	15	TRBD1	TRBJ1-1	TGCGCCAGCAGTGAGCCTAAACAGGGGGTTAGTGAAGCTTTCTTT	CASSEPKQGVSEAFF
few	TRBV28	12	.	TRBJ1-6	TGTGCCAGCAGCCGGGGCCAAGGGACTTGTCAGTTT	CASSRGQGTCQF
.	TRBV2	11	.	TRBJ2-1	TGTGCCAGCAAACAGGGATATGAGCAGTTCTTC	CASKQGYEQFF
.	TRBV6-5	14	TRBD1	TRBJ1-2	TGTGCCAGCAGTCGGACAGGGGGAGCCTATGGCTACACCTTC	CASSRTGGAYGYTF
.	TRBV28	14	.	TRBJ1-6	TGTGCCAGCAGTTTCCTTGAGTTTAATTCACCCCTCCACTTT	CASSFLEFNSPLHF
.	TRBV7-2	16	.	TRBJ1-2	TGTGCCAGCAGCTTATCTCCGGGGTTAGCTAACTATGGCTACACCTTC	CASSLSPGLANYGYTF
.	TRBV7-9	12	.	TRBJ1-1	TGTGCCAGCAGCTTGAGTGAGGCTGAAGCTTTCTTT	CASSLSEAEAFF
once	TRBV28	14	.	TRBJ1-1	TGTGCCAGCAGACTCGAACAGGGTCACACTGAAGCTTTCTTT	CASRLEQGHTEAFF
.	TRBV19	13	.	TRBJ1-1	TGTGCCAGTAGTATAGGAGCCCTAGCTGAAGCTTTCTTT	CASSIGALAEAFF
.	TRBV4-2	15	TRBD2	TRBJ2-1	TGTGCCAGCAGCCCGGGACTAGCGGGGGGATATGCTCGGTTCTTC	CASSPGLAGGYARFF
.	TRBV5-6	14	.	TRBJ1-1	TGTGCCAGCAGCTTGTCCCGGGTGAACACTGAAGCTTTCTTT	CASSLSRVNTEAFF
.	TRBV9	15	.	TRBJ2-5	TGTGCCAGCAGCCCGGAACACGACAGCCAAGAGACCCAGTACTTC	CASSPEHDSQETQYF
once	TRBV10-1	15	TRBD1	TRBJ2-3	TGCGCCAGCAGTGCCGGACAGGGGGAAACAGATACGCAGTATTTT	CASSAGQGETDTQYF
.	TRBV19	13	.	TRBJ1-2	TGTGCCAGTAGTATACGAGGTGTTTATGGCTACACCTTC	CASSIRGVYGYTF